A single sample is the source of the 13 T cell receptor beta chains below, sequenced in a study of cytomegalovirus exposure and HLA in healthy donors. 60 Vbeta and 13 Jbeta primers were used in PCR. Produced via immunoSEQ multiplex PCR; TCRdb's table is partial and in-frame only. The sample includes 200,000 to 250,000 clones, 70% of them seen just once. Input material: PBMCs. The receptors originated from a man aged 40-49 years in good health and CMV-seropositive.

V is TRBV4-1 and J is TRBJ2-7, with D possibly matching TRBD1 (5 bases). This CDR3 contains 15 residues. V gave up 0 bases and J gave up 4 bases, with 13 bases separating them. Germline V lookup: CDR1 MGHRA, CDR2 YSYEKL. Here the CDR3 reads CASSQDPDTLYEQYF. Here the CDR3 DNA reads TGCGCCAGCAGCCAAGATCCGGACACTTTATACGAGCAGTACTTC.

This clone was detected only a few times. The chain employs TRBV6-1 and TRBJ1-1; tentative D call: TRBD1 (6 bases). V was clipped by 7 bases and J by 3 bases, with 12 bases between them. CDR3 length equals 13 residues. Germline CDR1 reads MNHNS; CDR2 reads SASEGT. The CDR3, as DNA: TGTGCCAGCACCAACAGGGATTACACTGAAGCTTTCTTT. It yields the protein CASTNRDYTEAFF.

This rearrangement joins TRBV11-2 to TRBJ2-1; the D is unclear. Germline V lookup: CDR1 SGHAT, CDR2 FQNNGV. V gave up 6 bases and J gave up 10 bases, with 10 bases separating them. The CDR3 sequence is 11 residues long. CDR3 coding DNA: TGTGCCAGCAGGGGTACAGACGAGCAGTTCTTC. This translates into CASRGTDEQFF.

The chain's CDR3 is CASARERGLTDTQYF. CDR3 coding DNA: TGTGCCAGCGCCCGGGAGCGGGGCCTCACAGATACGCAGTATTTT. This chain joins TRBV2 and TRBJ2-3, with 7 bases that match TRBD2. The CDR3 has 15 amino acids. V lost 8 bases to trimming and J lost 2 bases; unmatched junction nucleotides: 10. Germline V gene lookup returns CDR1 SNHLY and CDR2 FYNNEI.

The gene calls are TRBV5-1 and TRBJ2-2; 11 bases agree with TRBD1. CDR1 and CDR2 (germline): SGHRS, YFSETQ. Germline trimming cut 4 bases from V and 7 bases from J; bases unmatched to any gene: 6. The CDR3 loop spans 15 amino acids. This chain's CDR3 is CASSLGQGVHGELFF. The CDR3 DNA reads TGCGCCAGCAGCCTGGGACAGGGGGTGCACGGGGAGCTGTTTTTT.

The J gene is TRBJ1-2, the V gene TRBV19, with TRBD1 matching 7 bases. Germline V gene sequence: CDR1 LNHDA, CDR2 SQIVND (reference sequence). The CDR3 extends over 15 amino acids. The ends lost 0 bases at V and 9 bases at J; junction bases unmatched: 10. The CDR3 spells CASSIEGGQRGSYTF. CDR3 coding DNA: TGTGCCAGTAGTATAGAAGGGGGACAGCGGGGGAGCTACACCTTC.

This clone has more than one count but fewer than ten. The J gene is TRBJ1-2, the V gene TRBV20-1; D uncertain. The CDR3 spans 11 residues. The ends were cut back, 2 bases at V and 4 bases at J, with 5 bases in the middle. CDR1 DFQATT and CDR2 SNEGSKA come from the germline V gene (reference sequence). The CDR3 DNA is TGCAGTGCTAGAAACAGCTATGGCTACACCTTC. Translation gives CSARNSYGYTF.

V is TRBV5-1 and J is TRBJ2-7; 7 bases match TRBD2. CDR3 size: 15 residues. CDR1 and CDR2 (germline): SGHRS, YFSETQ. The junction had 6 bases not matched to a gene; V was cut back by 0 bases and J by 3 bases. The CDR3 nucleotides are TGCGCCAGCAGCTTGGACGGGGGGAACGACTACGAGCAGTACTTC. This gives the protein CASSLDGGNDYEQYF.

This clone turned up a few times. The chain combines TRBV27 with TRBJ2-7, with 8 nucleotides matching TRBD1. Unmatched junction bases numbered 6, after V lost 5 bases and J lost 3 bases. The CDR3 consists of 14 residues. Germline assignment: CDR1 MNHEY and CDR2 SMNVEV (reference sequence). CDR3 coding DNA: TGTGCCAGCAGTGCCGGACAGGGACGCTACGAGCAGTACTTC. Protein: CASSAGQGRYEQYF.

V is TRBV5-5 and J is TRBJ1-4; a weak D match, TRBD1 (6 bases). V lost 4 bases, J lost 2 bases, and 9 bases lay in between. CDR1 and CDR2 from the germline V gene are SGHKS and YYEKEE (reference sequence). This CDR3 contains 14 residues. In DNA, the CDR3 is TGTGCCAGCAGCCCGGGGGGCACTAATGAAAAACTGTTTTTT. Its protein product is CASSPGGTNEKLFF.

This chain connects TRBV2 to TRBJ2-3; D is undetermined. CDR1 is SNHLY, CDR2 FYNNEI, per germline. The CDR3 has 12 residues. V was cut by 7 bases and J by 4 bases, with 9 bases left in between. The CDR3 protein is CASIVIADTQYF. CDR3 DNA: TGTGCCAGCATTGTAATAGCAGATACGCAGTATTTT.

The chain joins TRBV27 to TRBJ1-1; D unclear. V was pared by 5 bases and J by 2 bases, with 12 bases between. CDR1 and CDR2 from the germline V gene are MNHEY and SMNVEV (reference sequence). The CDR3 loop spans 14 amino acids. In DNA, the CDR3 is TGTGCCAGCAGTCCCGACACCTTTAACACTGAAGCTTTCTTT. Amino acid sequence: CASSPDTFNTEAFF.

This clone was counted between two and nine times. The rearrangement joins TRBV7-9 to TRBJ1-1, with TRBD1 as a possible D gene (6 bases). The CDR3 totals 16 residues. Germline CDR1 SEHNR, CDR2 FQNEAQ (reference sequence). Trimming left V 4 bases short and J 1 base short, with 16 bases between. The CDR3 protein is CASSSTGGGSNTEAFF. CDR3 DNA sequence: TGTGCCAGCAGCTCTACGGGGGGGGGCTCGAACACTGAAGCTTTCTTT.